This TCR beta chain derives from a study of T cell responses to AZD1222 COVID-19 vaccine (dated by TCRdb to the early 2020s). About the full investigation: TCR sequencing was performed for over 230 trial participants, of whom roughly 200 were given two doses of AZD1222 and approximately 25 were given two doses of MenACWY control vaccine. Trial participants were enrolled into age subgroups of 18-55, 56-69 and 70-plus years, which contained around 150, 28 and 57 TCR-sequenced participants, respectively.

Only one count was recorded for this clone. The specificity of this receptor is unknown. No base qualities exist here, and no much larger clone lies one base off it. The meaning of the sample's time point label: baseline before first vaccination. The intended sense of this specimen's treatment or condition label: meningococcal conjugate vaccine given as trial control. Vaccinee samples came from UK trials COV001 and COV002, including a single-blind randomized controlled phase 2/3 trial of AZD1222 (ChAdOx1 nCoV-19) in healthy adults. For TCRbeta chain sequencing, PBMC samples were collected from trial participants at day 0 and at day 28 after the second dose. Summary of the overall study and its limitations: In the small 56-69-year group, the increase in depth fell short of significance, most likely because of low power. Epitopes outside the regions mutated in the B.1.351 and B.1.1.7 variants were reportedly recognized by nearly half of the unique spike-specific TCRs. Most participants were white British and females outnumbered males, and the authors suggested that clonal diversity may have been underestimated. Because no day 14 peak-response samples were available, the repertoires could be characterized only after the peak T cell response. Conclusions about previously exposed vaccinees are limited because only six or seven AZD1222 recipients were SARS-CoV-2 seropositive at baseline. A significant rise in spike-specific TCR breadth and depth was observed after two AZD1222 doses relative to day 0 and relative to MenACWY recipients. The vaccine-associated CD4 TCRs covered the entire spike protein, and the dominant responses fell in regions 160-218 and 743-854.

The CDR3 regions of human TCRbeta chains were subjected to immunosequencing. Concerning the study's data processing: TCRs in the repertoires were matched against a reference library of SARS-CoV-2-specific TCRs that had been generated with the MIRA antigen-specificity platform. Breadth was defined as the fraction of unique TCRs that were SARS-CoV-2-associated. Depth was defined as the fraction of total T cells that were SARS-CoV-2-associated. Using the MIRA data, each spike-specific TCR was assigned both to the spike region to which the TCR was reactive and to a CD4 or CD8 class. Log10-transformed breadth and depth values were compared by one-way ANOVA with Sidak's multiple comparisons tests. Held by TCRdb, this immuneACCESS table contains in-frame sequences only and omits some clones. Under half of the omission traces to an unresolved V gene where checked; the cause of the rest is unknown. For V, J and clone size, that table is used; D and trimming come from the DNA. In all, the sample holds around 150,000 clones, and 92% of those were seen once. Around 4% of the sample is held by the ten biggest clonotypes.

This receptor was identified in an adult in good health. Sequenced here: peripheral blood, sampled on day 0 of MenACWY control vaccination.

The CDR3 corresponds to CASSQPLVAGAGTGELFF. The bases are TGCGCCAGCAGCCAACCACTAGTGGCGGGAGCGGGGACCGGGGAGCTGTTTTTT. This sequence uses TRBV4-1 and TRBJ2-2, with 7 junctional bases fitting TRBD2. Trimming leaves V shorter by 2 bases and J shorter by 5 bases, with the junction holding 14 bases beyond the gene matches. The CDR3 holds 18 amino acids from the cysteine to the phenylalanine. Here the CDR3 DNA is all that survives: 54 bases in frame from base 1. From a lookup of the germline V gene, CDR1 and CDR2 are MGHRA and YSYEKL.